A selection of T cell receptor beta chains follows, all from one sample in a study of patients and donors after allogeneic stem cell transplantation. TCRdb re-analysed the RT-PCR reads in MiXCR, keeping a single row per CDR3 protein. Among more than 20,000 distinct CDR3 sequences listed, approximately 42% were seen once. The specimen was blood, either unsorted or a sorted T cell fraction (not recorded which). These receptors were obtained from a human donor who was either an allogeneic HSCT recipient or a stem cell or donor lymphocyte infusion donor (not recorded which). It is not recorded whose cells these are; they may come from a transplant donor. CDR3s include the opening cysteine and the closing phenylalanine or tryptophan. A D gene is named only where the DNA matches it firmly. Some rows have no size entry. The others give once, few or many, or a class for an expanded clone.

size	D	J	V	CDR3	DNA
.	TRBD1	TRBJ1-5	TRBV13	CASSLGLGTGRNQPQHF	TGTGCCAGCAGCTTAGGTTTGGGGACAGGGCGGAATCAGCCCCAGCATTTT
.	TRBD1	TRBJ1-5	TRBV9	CASSPRTGGLNQPQHF	TGTGCCAGCAGCCCCCGGACAGGGGGTCTCAATCAGCCCCAGCATTTT
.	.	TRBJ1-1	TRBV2	CASSEVGGTEAFF	TGTGCCAGCAGTGAAGTTGGTGGCACTGAAGCTTTCTTT
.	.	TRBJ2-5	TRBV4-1	CASSQGQRLKETQYF	TGCGCCAGCAGCCAAGGTCAGCGACTCAAAGAGACCCAGTACTTC
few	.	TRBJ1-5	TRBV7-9	CASSLTLNQPQHF	TGTGCCAGCAGCTTAACCTTAAATCAGCCCCAGCATTTT
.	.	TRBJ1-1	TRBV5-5	CASSRIGGAGIEAFF	TGTGCCAGCAGCCGTATAGGGGGAGCGGGGATAGAAGCTTTCTTT
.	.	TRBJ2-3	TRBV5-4	CASSLGQRVDTQYF	TGTGCCAGCAGCTTAGGACAGAGGGTCGATACGCAGTATTTT
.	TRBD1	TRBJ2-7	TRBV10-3	CAISAGGPTYEQYF	TGTGCCATCAGTGCAGGGGGCCCCACCTACGAGCAGTACTTC
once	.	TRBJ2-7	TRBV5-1	CASSLQGPSSYEQYF	TGCGCCAGCAGCTTGCAGGGACCGAGCTCCTACGAGCAGTACTTC
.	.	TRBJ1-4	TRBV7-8	CASSFPGPVEKLFF	TGTGCCAGCAGCTTTCCCGGGCCGGTGGAAAAACTGTTTTTT
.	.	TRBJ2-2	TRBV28	CASSQASTGELFF	TGTGCCAGCAGCCAAGCCTCCACCGGGGAGCTGTTTTTT
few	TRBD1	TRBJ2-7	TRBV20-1	CSARNPGQGYEQYF	TGCAGTGCTAGAAACCCGGGACAGGGCTACGAGCAGTACTTC
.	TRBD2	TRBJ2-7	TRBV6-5	CASSYTIGTSGSTYEQYF	TGTGCCAGCAGTTACACGATAGGGACTAGCGGGAGTACTTACGAGCAGTACTTC
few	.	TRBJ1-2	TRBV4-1	CASSQDPGTYGYTF	TGCGCCAGCAGCCAAGATCCGGGTACCTATGGCTACACCTTC
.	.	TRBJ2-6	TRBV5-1	CASSLYGVGVTGANVLTF	TGCGCCAGCAGCTTGTATGGTGTGGGCGTCACTGGGGCCAACGTCCTGACTTTC
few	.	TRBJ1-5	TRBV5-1	CASSLVGDSNQPQHF	TGCGCCAGCAGCTTGGTTGGCGATAGCAATCAGCCCCAGCATTTT
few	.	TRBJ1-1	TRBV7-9	CASSRTGLNTEAFF	TGTGCCAGCAGCCGAACAGGGTTGAACACTGAAGCTTTCTTT
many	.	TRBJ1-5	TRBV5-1	CASSPTGTNDQPQHF	TGCGCCAGCAGCCCCACCGGGACAAATGATCAGCCCCAGCATTTT
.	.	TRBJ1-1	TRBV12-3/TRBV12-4	CASSLQPNTEAFF	TGTGCCAGCAGTCTACAGCCGAACACTGAAGCTTTCTTT
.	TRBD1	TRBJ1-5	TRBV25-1	CASGTGGIQPQHF	TGTGCCAGCGGAACAGGGGGTATTCAGCCCCAGCATTTT
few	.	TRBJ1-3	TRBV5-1	CASSPPGPRIPGNTIYF	TGCGCCAGCAGCCCTCCGGGACCTCGAATCCCTGGAAACACCATATATTTT
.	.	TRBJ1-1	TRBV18	CASSTTPNTEAFF	TGTGCCAGCTCAACAACACCGAACACTGAAGCTTTCTTT
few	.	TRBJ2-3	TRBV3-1	CASSQFRGGTDTQYF	TGTGCCAGCAGCCAGTTTCGAGGGGGCACAGATACGCAGTATTTT
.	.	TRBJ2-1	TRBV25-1	CASARVLYNEQFF	TGTGCCAGTGCTAGGGTATTATACAATGAGCAGTTCTTC
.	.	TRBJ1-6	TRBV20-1	CSAIRADNSPLHF	TGCAGTGCTATCAGGGCGGACAATTCACCCCTCCACTTT
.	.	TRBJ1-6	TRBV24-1	CATSDLTPAYNSPLHF	TGTGCCACCAGTGATTTGACCCCCGCGTATAATTCACCCCTCCACTTT
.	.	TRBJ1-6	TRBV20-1	CSASPPGYNSPLHF	TGCAGTGCTAGCCCGCCCGGTTATAATTCACCCCTCCACTTT
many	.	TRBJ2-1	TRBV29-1	CSVSRGNEQFF	TGCAGCGTTTCCAGGGGCAATGAGCAGTTCTTC
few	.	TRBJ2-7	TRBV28	CASSLAGTTYEQYF	TGTGCCAGCAGTTTGGCCGGGACCACATACGAGCAGTACTTC